The clone carrying this T cell receptor beta chain was seen more than once but under ten times. Germline V gene data show CDR1 as SGHVS and CDR2 as FNYEAQ. The CDR3 is made up of 15 amino acids. The V end lost 3 bases, the J end lost 6 bases, and 14 bases lay between the germline ends. This sample is part of a study of CD8+ T cells in alopecia areata. Treatment: oral pan-JAK inhibitor, 5-10 mg twice daily. As the sequencing template, cDNA was produced by extracting RNA and reverse transcribing it. TCRdb's table, derived via immunoSEQ multiplex PCR, lists solely in-frame clones and lacks some. The sample lists 50,000 to 65,000 clones, about 45% seen once, with about 20% in the top ten.

This TCR was recovered from a human donor with alopecia areata. This rearrangement joins TRBV7-6 to TRBJ2-2; TRBD1 might be the D (6 bases). The specimen comprised CD8+ T cells sorted from blood, sampled at approximately week 36, from a patient treated with tofacitinib. The CDR3, as DNA: TGTGCCAGCAGCTTCACAGGGTACGGGGCCGGGGAGCTGTTTTTT. This translates into CASSFTGYGAGELFF.